This T cell receptor (beta chain) was sequenced during a study of molecular identifiers for immune sequencing clone quantification. Study summary: Replicates involved a five-way split of RNA from around 20,000 or 100,000 naive CD8 cells, with sequencing of four. Study-wide points: Identical barcode-sharing TCR molecules could lead to underestimated sizes for highly expanded clones.

Listed TCR primers and previously described methods were used for bulk TCR libraries. TCRdb called the PCR reads again in MiXCR, with one record for every CDR3 protein. The sample consists of about 510,000 distinct CDR3 sequences, 20% to 25% of them appearing once. This clonotype was counted between two and nine times. Its antigen is not known. Libraries of naive CD8 T cells were made from roughly 20,000 to 1,000,000 sorted cells. They used 10%, 30% or 50% RNA. The specimen was naive CD8+ T cells from blood, with Jurkat cell RNA spiked in. As for subset: FACS-sorted CD8+CD4-CCR7+CD45RA+ naive T cells. The receptor comes from a human donor in good health. Some libraries in this study had Jurkat cell RNA spiked in.

CDR3 loop: CASSLRPAPGNQPQHF. The CDR3 nucleotides read TGTGCCAGCAGCCTTAGACCGGCACCGGGCAATCAGCCCCAGCATTTT. This chain links TRBV5-8 with TRBJ1-5, with D unresolved. The CDR3 extends over 16 amino acids. The germline gives CDR1 SGHTS, CDR2 YDEGEE. The V gene lost 4 bases and the J gene lost 2 bases, with 16 bases spanning the gap.